This T cell receptor beta chain derives from a study of OX40 agonist ivuxolimab in advanced cancers. About the study as a whole: Ivuxolimab was an agonistic, fully human IgG2 monoclonal antibody directed against OX40 (CD134), a costimulatory receptor. Intravenous ivuxolimab was administered to patients every 2 weeks at six dose levels: 0.01, 0.1, 0.3, 1.5, 3 and 10 mg/kg. Of the approximately 53 patients in dose escalation, about 20 had hepatocellular carcinoma, some 15 had melanoma, 9 had renal cell carcinoma and 9 had head and neck cancer. The dose-escalation cohort was about 87% male with a mean age of approximately 59 years, ranging from 23 to 79. Patients were allowed to have had prior anti-PD-1, anti-PD-L1 or anti-CTLA-4 therapy, and approximately 43% of the dose-escalation patients had previously received checkpoint inhibitors. Partial responses occurred in three dose-escalation patients, of whom one had hepatocellular carcinoma and two had cutaneous melanoma. Peripheral TCRbeta sequencing aimed to test whether ivuxolimab altered TCR sequence diversity and caused clonal T-cell expansion. The paper describes the monotherapy dose-escalation part (N of about 52 patients) of the phase I trial of ivuxolimab.

With respect to this clone: Its antigen specificity is not known. No qualities accompany the bases; no much larger clone lies one base away.

Study-level results and caveats: Clonal expansion of both CD4+ and CD8+ blood T cells was observed from baseline to week 6 at doses 0.1 to 3.0 mg/kg. After ivuxolimab, expanded clones were on average more numerous among CD8+ T cells than among CD4+ T cells. The antigen specificity of the peripheral T cells that underwent clonal expansion was not determined. Low levels of normalized T-cell clonal expansion were also seen in some patients who did not respond. In the 0.1-3.0 mg/kg groups, partial responders had among the lowest normalized peripheral clonal expansion, particularly in CD8+ T cells.

As encoded in the germline V gene (reference sequence), CDR1 is LNHDA while CDR2 is SQIVND. The V end loses 6 bases and the J end loses 4 bases, and a stretch of 15 bases separates them. Reading from cysteine to phenylalanine, the CDR3 counts 14 amino acids. Here the CDR3 DNA is all that survives: 42 bases in frame from base 1. The trial excluded patients who had a history of autoimmune disease or were on systemic immunosuppression. Peripheral blood for TCR sequencing was collected from all dose cohorts at baseline, on cycle 4 day 1, and on cycle 7 day 1. The samples were drawn from a first-in-human, open-label, multicenter phase I dose-escalation trial of ivuxolimab. Adults with locally advanced or metastatic head and neck squamous cell, hepatocellular, melanoma or renal cell carcinoma were enrolled in the trial. CD4+ and CD8+ T cells were sorted separately from peripheral blood before TCR sequencing.

Genomic DNA was extracted from sorted cells for sequencing of the TCRbeta CDR3 region. The immunoSEQ Assay was used for sequencing of TCRbeta CDR3 regions. Drawn from immuneACCESS, this table holds only the in-frame rearrangements with V and J called that TCRdb kept. Clones are partly lost; checked studies trace under half to an unresolved V gene and leave the rest unexplained. The sample includes 77,000 or so clones, with just under 80% observed a single time. Of the sample, about 5.7% falls within the top ten clones. The material was CD4+ or CD8+ T cells sorted from blood, obtained in a trial of the OX40 agonist ivuxolimab. The TCR sequence derives from an adult with an advanced solid tumor such as melanoma, head and neck, liver or kidney cancer. This chain is built from TRBV19 and TRBJ1-1; the D region possibly corresponds to TRBD1 (6 bases align). The DNA sequence is as follows: TGTGCCAGTAGGAATAACAGGGTGAGCACTGAAGCTTTCTTT. The resulting protein is CASRNNRVSTEAFF.